This T cell receptor (beta chain) was identified in a study of cytomegalovirus exposure and HLA in healthy donors. Study-level findings and limits: Rates of TCR association differed by HLA locus in a later analysis, with DRB1 highest and HLA-C lowest. Cytomegalovirus association was assigned to more than 150 TCR beta chains. A previous analysis found most TCR beta V segments productive roughly 87% or roughly 30% of the time. HLA allele associations emerged for about 16,000 TCR beta sequences in a later analysis, at 0.05 false discovery rate.

It was with 60 Vbeta and 13 Jbeta primers that the PCR ran. The protocol was immunoSEQ multiplex PCR, while the TCRdb copy is restricted to in-frame clones and leaves out a portion. The sample carries about 100,000 clones, about 76% recorded once. This clone was detected once. What it binds is unknown. Germline V gene data show CDR1 as MNHEY and CDR2 as SMNVEV (reference sequence). J was trimmed by 4 bases and V by 3 bases; bases with no gene match: 7. This CDR3 has 16 residues. The receptor was derived from a man aged 40-50 years in good health and CMV-seropositive. V is TRBV27 and J is TRBJ2-1, with 9 bases matching TRBD2. Sequencing was done on a sample of PBMCs. DNA for the CDR3: TGTGCCAGCAGTTTGAGCGGGAGGACCTTATACAATGAGCAGTTCTTC. Translated: CASSLSGRTLYNEQFF.